This T cell receptor beta chain was sequenced in a study of CD8 T cells in Susac syndrome. The overall study: Blood was drawn from Susac syndrome patients while they were therapy-naive, on corticosteroids, or on intravenous immunoglobulin alone.

TEMRA cells were FACS-enriched and CD8+ and CD4+ T cells negatively isolated. V lost 0 bases and J 7 bases, leaving 14 bases between the germline ends. The CDR3 covers 15 residues. Germline values: CDR1 SGDLS, CDR2 YYNGEE. The RNA, roughly 0.5 to 1 ug, was put through reverse transcription using random hexamers. TCRdb ran MiXCR on the immunoSEQ multiplex PCR reads and lists one entry per CDR3 protein. The sample contains hundreds of thousands of distinct CDR3 sequences, roughly 95% of which appear only once. V usage is TRBV9 and J usage is TRBJ2-4; a weak D match, TRBD2 (7 bases). Sequencing input: CD4+ T cells from PBMCs. This clonotype was sampled from a human donor with Susac syndrome. CDR3 sequence (DNA): TGTGCCAGCAGCGTAGCGGGGGGCCGTGGGAACATTCAGTACTTC. Encoded protein: CASSVAGGRGNIQYF.